The present entry profiles one TCR beta chain with its context. No cognate antigen has been identified for it. No quality values exist for individual bases; no much larger clone is one base distant. This entry comes from a study of identifying expanded T cells in peripheral blood (dated 2019 in TCRdb). For context, the study as a whole: Technical replicates were generated by sequencing separate aliquots of the same genomic DNA pool, and four replicates were compared pairwise. Study-level results and caveats: Across all healthy-donor time intervals, the beta-binomial model significantly cut both the number of clones called differentially abundant and the false-positive rate. The binomial model flagged about 1.3 differentially abundant clones between technical replicates, compared with roughly 15 over about 2 weeks and 19 over around four weeks. The authors expected that biological variance in healthy repertoires might rise further over much longer intervals, such as months to years. For all healthy donors, the variance in clone template counts between roughly 2-week samples rose significantly as total template count increased.

CDR1 SNHLY and CDR2 FYNNEI were looked up in the germline V gene. V and J lose 2 bases and 0 bases, and a span of 14 bases separates them. Counted from cysteine to phenylalanine, this CDR3 has 17 amino acids. Just the 51-base CDR3 DNA is kept, in frame starting at base 1. TCRbeta CDR3 regions were profiled by bias-controlled multiplex PCR amplification of genomic DNA with the immunoSEQ Assay. As for the original processing: The absolute abundance of each unique TCRbeta CDR3 region was quantified after sequences were collapsed and filtered. Differential abundance was tested with two models: a binomial (Fisher-equivalent) model and a beta-binomial model that adds time-dependent variance fitted from healthy donors. Clones with fewer than 5 combined templates were removed, and differential abundance was called for clones with a Benjamini-Hochberg FDR below 0.01. Beta-binomial variance was modeled as a function of total template count across the two samples using the form v = (b*log(k)+a)^2. TCRdb holds this immuneACCESS table with in-frame rearrangements only. Some clones are missing; in checked studies, unresolved V genes explain under half, and the rest has no known cause. For V, J and clone size, that table is used; D and trimming come from the DNA. In all, the sample holds around 100,000 clones, and 88% of those were seen once. 13% to 15% of the sample is held by the ten biggest clonotypes.

During the collection period, no infections or other immune events were recorded for the healthy donors. Blood repertoires from healthy donors were used as a training cohort for calibrating time-dependent variance in a beta-binomial model of differential abundance of T-cell clones. The training cohort included around ten healthy donors, of whom 3 were female and 7 were male. Donor ages ranged from roughly 29 to 64 years, with an average of about 44 years. Whole blood, obtained from a commercial supplier, was collected from each healthy donor at three time points spaced around 2 weeks apart. For immunosequencing, genomic DNA was extracted from unsorted whole blood.

The source is a person between 18 and 70 years old in good health. The sequenced sample was blood. The sequence is built from TRBV2 and TRBJ1-5; the D gene is not confidently resolved. Read as DNA, the sequence is TGTGCCAGCAGTGAATGGTCGGGCAGCTATAGCAATCAGCCCCAGCATTTT. Translated, this is CASSEWSGSYSNQPQHF.